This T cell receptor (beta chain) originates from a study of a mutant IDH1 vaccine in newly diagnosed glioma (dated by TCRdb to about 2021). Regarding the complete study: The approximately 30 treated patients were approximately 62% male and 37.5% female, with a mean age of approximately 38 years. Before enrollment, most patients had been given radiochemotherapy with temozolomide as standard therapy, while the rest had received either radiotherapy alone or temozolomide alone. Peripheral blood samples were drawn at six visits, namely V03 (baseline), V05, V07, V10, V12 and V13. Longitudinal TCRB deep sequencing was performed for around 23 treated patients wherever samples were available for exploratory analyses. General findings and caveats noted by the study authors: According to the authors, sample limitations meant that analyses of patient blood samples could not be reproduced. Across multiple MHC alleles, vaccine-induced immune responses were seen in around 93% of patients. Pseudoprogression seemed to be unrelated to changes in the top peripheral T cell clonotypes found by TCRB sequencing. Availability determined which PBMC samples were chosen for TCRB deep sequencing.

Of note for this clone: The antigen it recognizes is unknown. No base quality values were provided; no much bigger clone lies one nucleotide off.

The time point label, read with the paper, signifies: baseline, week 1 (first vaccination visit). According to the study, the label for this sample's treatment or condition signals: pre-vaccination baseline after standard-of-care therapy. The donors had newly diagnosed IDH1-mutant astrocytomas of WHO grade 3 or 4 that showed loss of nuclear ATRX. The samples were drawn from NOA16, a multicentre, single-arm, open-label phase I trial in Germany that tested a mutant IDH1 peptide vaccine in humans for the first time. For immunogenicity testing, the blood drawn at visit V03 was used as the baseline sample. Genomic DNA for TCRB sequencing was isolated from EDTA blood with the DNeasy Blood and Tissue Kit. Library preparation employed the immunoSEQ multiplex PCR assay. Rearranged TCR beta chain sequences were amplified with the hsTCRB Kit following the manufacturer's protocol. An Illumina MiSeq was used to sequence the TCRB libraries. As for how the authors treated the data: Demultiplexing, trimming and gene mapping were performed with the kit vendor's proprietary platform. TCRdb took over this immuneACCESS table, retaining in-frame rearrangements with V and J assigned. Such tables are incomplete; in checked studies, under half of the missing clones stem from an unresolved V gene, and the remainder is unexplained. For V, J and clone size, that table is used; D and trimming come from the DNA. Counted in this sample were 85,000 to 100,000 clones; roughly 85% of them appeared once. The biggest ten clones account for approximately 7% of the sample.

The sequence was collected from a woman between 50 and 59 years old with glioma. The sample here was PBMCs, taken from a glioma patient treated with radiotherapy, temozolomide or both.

The CDR3 loop reads CASPKGRDARPEAFF. Read as DNA, the sequence is TGTGCCAGCCCTAAGGGTAGGGACGCAAGGCCTGAAGCTTTCTTT. The chain joins TRBV6-1 to TRBJ1-1; the D region possibly corresponds to TRBD1 (5 bases align). From its cysteine to its phenylalanine, the CDR3 spans 15 amino acids. The kept DNA is CDR3 alone, 45 bases in frame from the first base. V loses 8 bases of germline sequence and J loses 6 bases, and the interval between the two ends is 22 bases. In the germline V gene, CDR1 corresponds to MNHNS and CDR2 to SASEGT.